The 20 T cell receptor beta chains reported below all come from one sample, sequenced in a study of blood T cell repertoires in COVID-19 (TCRdb year 2020). Libraries were prepared through the immunoSEQ multiplex PCR assay. Not all clones reach the TCRdb copy of this immuneACCESS table, which keeps in-frame sequences only. Checked studies attribute under half of the gap to unresolved V genes and leave the rest unexplained. This sample is represented by about 88,000 clones; 70% to 90% of them were singletons. Together, the top ten hold about 2.7% of the sample. The sample taken for sequencing was peripheral blood. The receptors here all came from a woman aged 80 or over with acute or convalescent COVID-19.

This rearrangement joins TRBV5-8 to TRBJ1-5; TRBD1 matches 11 bases. The CDR3 sequence is 14 residues long. V shed 4 bases and J 11 bases; nucleotides not matched to a gene: 8. Germline V CDR1 and CDR2: SGHTS, YDEGEE. CDR3: CASSARTGGFAQHF. The DNA of the CDR3 is TGTGCCAGCAGCGCACGGACAGGGGGCTTCGCCCAGCATTTT.

The V gene is TRBV19, the J gene TRBJ1-4; D is unresolved. V lost 9 bases, J lost 1 base, and 12 bases lay in between. From germline, CDR1 is LNHDA and CDR2 SQIVND (reference sequence). The CDR3 extends over 14 amino acids. CDR3 coding DNA: TGTGCCAGCGGGAGGGTAGTAACTAATGAAAAACTGTTTTTT. Protein: CASGRVVTNEKLFF.

The chain joins TRBV6-1 to TRBJ1-6; maybe TRBD1 (5 bases). CDR1 and CDR2 (germline): MNHNS, SASEGT. The CDR3 has 14 residues. The V and J ends lost 3 bases and 8 bases respectively, with 11 bases between them. CDR3 sequence reads: CASSDRDRYSPLHF. The CDR3 coding sequence is TGTGCCAGCAGTGACAGGGATAGGTATTCACCCCTCCACTTT.

CDR3 amino acids: CASSPPQPGTGVEKLFF. The CDR3 DNA follows: TGTGCCAGCTCACCACCACAACCCGGGACAGGGGTAGAAAAACTGTTTTTT. This chain connects TRBV18 to TRBJ1-4; TRBD1 aligns across 10 bases. This CDR3 region has 17 residues. CDR1 KGHSH and CDR2 LQKENI come from the germline V gene. Losses at the gene ends were 0 bases for V and 8 bases for J; bases not matched to a gene: 9. The full variable domain, completed using reference TRBV18 and TRBJ1-4, is NAGVMQNPRHLVRRRGQEARLRCSPMKGHSHVYWYRQLPEEGLKFMVYLQKENIIDESGMPKERFSAEFPKEGPSILRIQQVVRGDSAAYFCASSPPQPGTGVEKLFFGSGTQLSVL.

The chain carries TRBV5-1 and TRBJ1-2; D not resolved. Germline CDR1 is SGHRS and CDR2 is YFSETQ. V was clipped by 5 bases and J by 4 bases, with 15 bases between them. There are 14 residues in the CDR3. CDR3 sequence: CASSLPDPSYGYTF. CDR3 sequence (DNA): TGCGCCAGCAGTCTGCCTGACCCTAGCTATGGCTACACCTTC.

This sequence joins TRBV28 and TRBJ2-7; 9 bases agree with TRBD1. The germline CDR1 and CDR2 sequences are MDHEN and SYDVKM. Germline trimming cut 5 bases from V and 4 bases from J; bases unmatched to any gene: 6. The CDR3 length is 14 residues. The CDR3 DNA sequence: TGTGCCAGCAGTCCGGGACAGGGATTATACGAGCAGTACTTC. It encodes CASSPGQGLYEQYF.

This sequence joins TRBV5-5 and TRBJ2-5; possible D gene TRBD1, 6 bases. Germline V CDR1 and CDR2: SGHKS, YYEKEE (reference sequence). V shed 1 base and J shed 2 bases, with 15 bases lying between them. This CDR3 is built from 16 residues. Here the CDR3 reads CASSLFRNTGQETQYF. As DNA, the CDR3 is TGTGCCAGCAGCTTGTTCCGGAATACAGGGCAAGAGACCCAGTACTTC.

The rearrangement links TRBV21-1 to TRBJ1-3. TRBV21-1 is a known pseudogene. The CDR3 has 14 amino acids. The CDR3 sequence: CASSNRETGNTIYF. The CDR3 coding sequence is TGTGCCAGCAGCAATCGGGAAACTGGAAACACCATATATTTT.

The chain carries TRBV18 and TRBJ2-7; 9 bases line up with TRBD1. The junction had 1 base not matched to a gene; V was cut back by 6 bases and J by 1 base. CDR1 is KGHSH and CDR2 is LQKENI in the germline V gene. The CDR3 runs to 13 residues. The CDR3 nucleotides read TGTGCCAGCTCCGGACAGGGGTCCTACGAGCAGTACTTC. It translates to CASSGQGSYEQYF.

The chain recombines TRBV5-1 with TRBJ2-1; 7 bases match TRBD2. The V and J ends lost 2 bases and 3 bases, in that order; junction bases with no gene match: 8. CDR3 length: 16 residues. Per the germline V gene, CDR1 is SGHRS and CDR2 is YFSETQ. The CDR3 coding sequence is TGCGCCAGCAGCTTTCGAACTAGCGAAGTCTACAATGAGCAGTTCTTC. Protein: CASSFRTSEVYNEQFF.

The rearrangement links TRBV9 to TRBJ2-3, with no clear D. CDR3 size: 16 residues. CDR1 is SGDLS, CDR2 YYNGEE, per germline. V gave up 0 bases and J gave up 0 bases, with 11 bases separating them. This CDR3 is CASSVVGAASTDTQYF. CDR3 in DNA: TGTGCCAGCAGCGTAGTAGGAGCAGCTAGCACAGATACGCAGTATTTT. The full variable domain, in which reference TRBV9 and TRBJ2-3 provide the parts outside the CDR3, is DSGVTQTPKHLITATGQRVTLRCSPRSGDLSVYWYQQSLDQGLQFLIQYYNGEERAKGNILERFSAQQFPDLHSELNLSSLELGDSALYFCASSVVGAASTDTQYFGPGTRLTVL.

About this clone: One end of the junction fails to match germline, which may point to a read error. The genes are TRBV3-1 (or the pseudogene TRBV3-2) and TRBJ1-4, with unresolved D. The CDR3 has 11 residues. Germline V lookup: CDR1 LGHDT, CDR2 YNNKEL (reference sequence). The CDR3 reads CASSLSAMTVF. In nucleotides, the CDR3 is TGTGCCAGCAGCCTGTCGGCGATGACTGTTTTT.

The rearrangement uses TRBV7-9 and TRBJ1-2; 9 nucleotides match TRBD1. This CDR3 has 13 residues. Germline V gene sequence: CDR1 SEHNR, CDR2 FQNEAQ (reference sequence). The junction had 7 bases not matched to a gene; V was cut back by 6 bases and J by 8 bases. CDR3 DNA sequence: TGTGCCAGCAGGGGGGGACAGGGAGGAGGCTACACCTTC. Translation gives CASRGGQGGGYTF.

The rearrangement joins TRBV16 to TRBJ2-1, with D tentatively TRBD2 (5 bases). The CDR3 has 14 residues. The V gene lost 2 bases and the J gene lost 0 bases, with 5 bases spanning the gap. CDR1 and CDR2 from the germline V gene are KGHSY and FQNENV. CDR3 protein: CASSQGSSYNEQFF. In nucleotides, the CDR3 is TGTGCCAGCAGCCAAGGGAGCTCCTACAATGAGCAGTTCTTC.

The chain carries TRBV11-2 and TRBJ2-1, with 8 bases identical to TRBD2. With V trimmed by 1 base and J by 9 bases, 8 bases remained unmatched. This CDR3 comprises 15 residues. CDR1 and CDR2 (germline): SGHAT, FQNNGV. CDR3 in amino acids: CASSLVRGGRGEQFF. CDR3 coding DNA: TGTGCCAGCAGCTTAGTTCGGGGGGGGCGCGGTGAGCAGTTCTTC.

This chain uses TRBV9 with TRBJ2-1, with 7 positions matching TRBD2. The CDR3 length is 16 residues. The germline gives CDR1 SGDLS, CDR2 YYNGEE. With V trimmed by 3 bases and J by 5 bases, 11 bases remained unmatched. The CDR3 is CASSASGAGNNNEQFF. The CDR3 DNA is TGTGCCAGCAGCGCATCGGGAGCGGGGAACAACAATGAGCAGTTCTTC.

V usage is TRBV11-2 and J usage is TRBJ1-1, with 8 bases identical to TRBD1. The trim removed 7 bases at V and 0 bases at J, leaving 4 bases unmatched. The CDR3 is 14 amino acids. Germline CDR1 and CDR2: SGHAT and FQNNGV. CDR3: CASIRTGLNTEAFF. CDR3 DNA: TGTGCCAGCATCCGGACAGGGCTGAACACTGAAGCTTTCTTT.

J is TRBJ2-1 and V is TRBV19; 16 nucleotides match TRBD2. The CDR3 totals 19 residues. Germline CDR1 reads LNHDA; CDR2 reads SQIVND (reference sequence). V gave up 2 bases and J gave up 5 bases; unmatched junction bases: 9. The chain's CDR3 is CASSIPLGLAGGRNNEQFF. The CDR3 nucleotides are TGTGCCAGTAGTATACCCCTGGGACTAGCGGGAGGGCGAAACAATGAGCAGTTCTTC.

The chain carries TRBV25-1 and TRBJ1-4; 7 positions agree with TRBD1. CDR1 and CDR2 from the germline V gene are MGHDK and SYGVNS. Trimming at V came to 5 bases and at J to 8 bases, leaving 11 bases not matched to a gene. The CDR3 has 15 residues. The CDR3 loop reads CASSPHRQGGEKLFF. In DNA form, the CDR3 reads TGTGCCAGCAGTCCCCATCGACAGGGAGGCGAAAAACTGTTTTTT.

Of note for this clone: This specimen includes other DNA sequences encoding the same CDR3. CDR3 DNA sequence: TGTGCCAGCAGCTTTGGACAGGGGGTCTACAATGAGCAGTTCTTC. Its translation: CASSFGQGVYNEQFF. This chain links TRBV5-4 with TRBJ2-1, with 10 nucleotides matching TRBD1. With 2 bases clipped from V and 3 bases from J, the junction kept 2 bases outside the gene matches. This CDR3 region has 15 residues. Germline V gene lookup returns CDR1 SGHNT and CDR2 YYREEE (reference sequence).